This record looks at one T cell receptor (beta chain) sequence and its context. Its antigen is currently unknown. PCR involved 60 Vbeta and 13 Jbeta primers. Only in-frame clones appear in the TCRdb table, and some are missing; sequencing was by immunoSEQ multiplex PCR. The repertoire includes approximately 120,000 clones, 17% of them detected once, and approximately 2.9% sits in the top ten. This CDR3 has 17 amino acids. Per germline, CDR1 MRHNA and CDR2 SNTAGT. The V and J ends lost 0 bases and 5 bases respectively, with 19 bases between them. This specimen comes from a study of cytomegalovirus exposure and HLA in healthy donors. General study points: A later look showed TCR association rates differing by HLA locus, highest for DRB1 and lowest for HLA-C. Later on, an analysis tied 15,000 to 20,000 TCR beta sequences to HLA alleles at 0.05 false discovery rate. Later, an analysis showed that TCR beta chains associated with HLA were more clonally expanded than others that were equally common.

Sequenced sample: PBMCs. The J gene is TRBJ1-1, the V gene TRBV6-4; a weak D match, TRBD1 (5 bases). This clonotype was obtained from a female donor in good health and CMV-seropositive. The CDR3, as DNA: TGTGCCAGCAGTGACTCGTTCGGATGGGGTCAGGGAACTGAAGCTTTCTTT. Its translation: CASSDSFGWGQGTEAFF.